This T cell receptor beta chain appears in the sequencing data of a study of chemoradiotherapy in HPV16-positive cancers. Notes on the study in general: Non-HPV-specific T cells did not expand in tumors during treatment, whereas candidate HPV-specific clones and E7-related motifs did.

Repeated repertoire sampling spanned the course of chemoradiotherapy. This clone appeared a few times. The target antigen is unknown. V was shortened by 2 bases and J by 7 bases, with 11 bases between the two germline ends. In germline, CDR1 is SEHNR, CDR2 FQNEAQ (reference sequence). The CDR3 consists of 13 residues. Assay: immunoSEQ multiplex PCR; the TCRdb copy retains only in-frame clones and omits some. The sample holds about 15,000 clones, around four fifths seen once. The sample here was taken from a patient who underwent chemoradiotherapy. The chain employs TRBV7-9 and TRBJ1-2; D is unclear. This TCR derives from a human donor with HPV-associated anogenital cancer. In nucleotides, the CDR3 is TGTGCCAGCAGCTTAAACGGGTTAGGTGGCTACACCTTC. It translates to CASSLNGLGGYTF.